Listed here is a single T cell receptor (beta chain). The antigen remains unidentified. It was 5'RACE with constant-segment primers that produced the TCR alpha and TCR beta cDNA libraries, which carried sample barcodes and UMIs. TCRdb itself ran the 5' RACE reads through MiXCR, one entry per CDR3 protein. This sample yields about 560,000 distinct CDR3 sequences, of which approximately 15% are seen a single time; about 7.4% belongs to the top ten. This CDR3 has 14 residues. With 5 bases removed from V and 2 bases from J, the gap between germline ends came to 13 bases. The germline V gene encodes CDR1 SQVTM and CDR2 ANQGSEA. The data were obtained in a study of T-cell memory formation after mild COVID-19. Turning to the study itself: Largely, TCR clusters stayed within a single donor.

General study points: Shrinking CD4+ clones were chiefly CM and EM; CD8+ ones were chiefly EMRA. Day 15 to 85 contracting clones showed balanced CD4/CD8; day 15 to 37 expanders favored CD4+.

The specimen was PBMCs or a T cell subset sorted from them (not recorded which). The chain has TRBV29-1 and TRBJ1-3; D call uncertain. The source of this sequence is an adult woman who had mild COVID-19 (a few samples of this study predate the infection). Cell type and time point are not known. CDR3 loop: CSVMRADPGNTIYF. CDR3 bases: TGCAGCGTTATGAGGGCAGACCCTGGAAACACCATATATTTT.